What follows describes a single T cell receptor beta chain. Here immunoSEQ multiplex PCR was the method, and the copy in TCRdb shows in-frame clones only, minus some. The table has about 73,000 clones, about 80% seen once. The V segment lost 5 bases and the J segment 4 bases; nucleotides outside the gene matches: 7. The germline CDR1 and CDR2 sequences are LNHNV and YYDKDF (reference sequence). The CDR3 extends over 14 amino acids. This sample was included in a study of glioma-infiltrating T cells after dendritic cell vaccination. Study background: Samples are from glioblastoma patients in Phase I and II dendritic cell vaccine trials.

The clonotype comes from a human donor with glioblastoma. The V and J genes are TRBV15 and TRBJ1-2; TRBD1 aligns across 7 bases. The sequenced sample was blood, obtained before dendritic cell vaccination. CDR3 coding DNA: TGTGCCACCAGCCCCGGGACAGCCAGCTATGGCTACACCTTC. Amino acids: CATSPGTASYGYTF. The full variable domain, its missing parts supplied by reference TRBV15 and TRBJ1-2, is DAMVIQNPRYQVTQFGKPVTLSCSQTLNHNVMYWYQQKSSQAPKLLFHYYDKDFNNEADTPDNFQSRRPNTSFCFLDIRSPGLGDTAMYLCATSPGTASYGYTFGSGTRLTVV.